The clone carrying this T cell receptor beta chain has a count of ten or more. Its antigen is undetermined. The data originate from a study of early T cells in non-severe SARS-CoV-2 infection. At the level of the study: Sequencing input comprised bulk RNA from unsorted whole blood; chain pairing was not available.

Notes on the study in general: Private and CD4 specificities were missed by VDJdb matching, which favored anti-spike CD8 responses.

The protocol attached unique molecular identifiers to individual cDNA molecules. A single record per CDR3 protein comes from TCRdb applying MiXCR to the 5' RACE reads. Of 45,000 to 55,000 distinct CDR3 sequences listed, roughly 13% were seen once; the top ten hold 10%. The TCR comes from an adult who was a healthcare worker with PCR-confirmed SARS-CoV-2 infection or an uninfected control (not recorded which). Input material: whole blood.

For the CDR3, the DNA is TGCAGCGTTGAGCGACGGACCGGCGAGCAGTACTTC. Its translation is CSVERRTGEQYF. This chain joins TRBV29-1 and TRBJ2-7, with D unclear. Germline loops: CDR1 SQVTM, CDR2 ANQGSEA. Trimming left V 3 bases short and J 6 bases short, with 12 bases between. CDR3 length: 12 residues.